Listed here are 10 T cell receptor beta chains from one sample, sequenced in a study of blood T cell repertoires in COVID-19. Only in-frame clones appear in the TCRdb table, and some are missing; sequencing was by immunoSEQ multiplex PCR. The repertoire holds about 170,000 clones, with around 81% as singletons. Sequenced input: peripheral blood. The receptors were gathered from a human donor with acute or convalescent COVID-19. The donor label of this sample is uncertain.

The genes are TRBV28 and TRBJ2-5; D not resolved. Germline CDR1 MDHEN, CDR2 SYDVKM. V shed 4 bases and J shed 7 bases, with 25 bases lying between them. This CDR3 comprises 17 residues. Here the CDR3 DNA reads TGTGCCAGCAGTTCTTTCGACTTGGGTGGCATTTATGGGACCCAGTACTTC. Amino acid sequence: CASSSFDLGGIYGTQYF.

As DNA, the CDR3 is TGTGCCAGCAGGATTAGCGGGAGGGAATCCTACGAGCAGTACTTC. As protein: CASRISGRESYEQYF. This chain joins TRBV6-5 and TRBJ2-7; 11 bases align to TRBD2. With V trimmed by 6 bases and J by 1 base, 5 bases remained unmatched. The CDR3 extends over 15 amino acids. The germline gives CDR1 MNHEY, CDR2 SVGAGI.

The genes are TRBV2 and TRBJ2-2; 9 bases match TRBD1. The germline V gene encodes CDR1 SNHLY and CDR2 FYNNEI. The CDR3 totals 15 residues. Trimming at V came to 6 bases and at J to 3 bases, leaving 5 bases not matched to a gene. CDR3 amino acids: CASSGQGPYTGELFF. Here the CDR3 DNA reads TGTGCCAGCAGCGGACAGGGGCCCTACACCGGGGAGCTGTTTTTT.

The chain has TRBV5-4 and TRBJ2-7, with TRBD1 matching over 10 bases. Germline CDR1 and CDR2: SGHNT and YYREEE (reference sequence). J was trimmed by 3 bases and V by 0 bases; bases with no gene match: 3. This CDR3 contains 15 residues. The CDR3 is CASSLGGTGVYEQYF. The CDR3 DNA reads as TGTGCCAGCAGCTTGGGCGGGACAGGGGTCTACGAGCAGTACTTC.

CDR3 in amino acids: CAWSGGTSGGTDTQYF. The CDR3 coding sequence is TGTGCCTGGAGTGGTGGTACTAGCGGGGGGACAGATACGCAGTATTTT. The chain carries TRBV30 and TRBJ2-3; 12 bases align to TRBD2. This CDR3 comprises 16 residues. V trimming: 1 base; J trimming: 3 bases; junction bases outside the gene matches: 5. Germline CDR1 and CDR2: GTSNPN and SVGIG (reference sequence).

This clone turned up a few times. The chain is built from TRBV14 and TRBJ1-1; D is unclear. V gave up 2 bases and J gave up 1 base, with 14 bases separating them. Germline-derived CDR1 and CDR2 are SGHDN and FVKESK. This CDR3 comprises 16 residues. Written as DNA, the CDR3 is TGTGCCAGCAGCCAAAAACTGGGCATCCCGAACACTGAAGCTTTCTTT. Translation gives CASSQKLGIPNTEAFF.

The chain has TRBV7-9 and TRBJ1-1; D perhaps matches TRBD1 (6 bases). Germline loops: CDR1 SEHNR, CDR2 FQNEAQ (reference sequence). The CDR3 has 14 amino acids. V was cut by 1 base and J by 1 base, with 7 bases left in between. DNA for the CDR3: TGTGCCAGCAGCTTAGGGACAGCGAACACTGAAGCTTTCTTT. Translated: CASSLGTANTEAFF.

CDR3 region: CASSLDHRVPTEAFF. The CDR3 bases are TGCGCCAGCAGCTTGGACCACAGGGTTCCCACTGAAGCTTTCTTT. The rearrangement uses TRBV5-1 and TRBJ1-1; tentatively, D is TRBD1 (6 bases). Germline V gives CDR1 SGHRS, CDR2 YFSETQ. V was clipped by 0 bases and J by 4 bases, with 13 bases between them. The CDR3 is 15 amino acids.

The chain recombines TRBV19 with TRBJ1-5, with TRBD1 matching 8 bases. CDR3 size: 16 residues. Germline CDR1 reads LNHDA; CDR2 reads SQIVND (reference sequence). Trimming removed 6 bases from V and 5 bases from J; junction bases left unmatched: 12. The CDR3 coding sequence is TGTGCCAGTAGAGGTCAGAGGCAGGGGGCTGATCAGCCCCAGCATTTT. Amino acid sequence: CASRGQRQGADQPQHF.

The J gene is TRBJ1-2, the V gene TRBV28; 7 nucleotides match TRBD1. CDR1 is MDHEN and CDR2 is SYDVKM in the germline V gene. The V and J ends lost 8 bases and 6 bases, in that order; junction bases with no gene match: 9. This CDR3 is built from 13 residues. The chain's CDR3 is CASYQTGIHGYTF. DNA of the CDR3: TGTGCCAGCTACCAGACAGGGATCCATGGCTACACCTTC.